The 20 T cell receptor beta chains given below trace back to one sample, sequenced in a study of cytomegalovirus exposure and HLA in healthy donors. Data came from immunoSEQ multiplex PCR; TCRdb stores just in-frame clones and leaves some out. This sample has over 85,000 clones, with roughly 92% found just once. Sequences were obtained from PBMCs. These receptor sequences come from a woman between 25 and 40 years old in good health and CMV-seropositive.

The chain couples TRBV2 to TRBJ2-2; D perhaps matches TRBD2 (6 bases). Trimming removed 8 bases at V and 1 base at J, with 8 bases between. In germline, CDR1 is SNHLY, CDR2 FYNNEI. CDR3 length: 13 residues. CDR3 sequence (DNA): TGTGCCAGCCAGGGACTGAACACCGGGGAGCTGTTTTTT. Protein product: CASQGLNTGELFF.

CDR3 loop: CSTQGANTEAFF. In DNA, the CDR3 is TGCAGTACCCAGGGGGCGAACACTGAAGCTTTCTTT. The genes are TRBV29-1 and TRBJ1-1; 8 bases fit TRBD1. The CDR3 spans 12 residues. Germline-derived CDR1 and CDR2 are SQVTM and ANQGSEA.

V usage is TRBV5-1 and J usage is TRBJ2-7; tentative D call: TRBD2 (6 bases). Trimming took off 4 bases at V and 6 bases at J, with 17 bases between the two ends. The CDR3 runs to 14 residues. Looked up from germline, CDR1 is SGHRS and CDR2 is YFSETQ. CDR3 amino acids: CASSPHGGRGEQYF. The CDR3 DNA sequence: TGCGCCAGCAGCCCCCACGGGGGAAGAGGCGAGCAGTACTTC.

This chain connects TRBV29-1 to TRBJ1-1, with D perhaps matching TRBD1 (6 bases). Deletions cut 0 bases from V and 1 base from J, with 9 bases between. Germline V CDR1 and CDR2: SQVTM, ANQGSEA. The CDR3 covers 14 residues. The CDR3 reads CSVEETQGNTEAFF. CDR3 coding DNA: TGCAGCGTTGAAGAGACACAGGGGAACACTGAAGCTTTCTTT. Variable domain in full (rest from reference TRBV29-1 and TRBJ1-1): SAVISQKPSRDICQRGTSLTIQCQVDSQVTMMFWYRQQPGQSLTLIATANQGSEATYESGFVIDKFPISRPNLTFSTLTVSNMSPEDSSIYLCSVEETQGNTEAFFGQGTRLTVV.

V and J are TRBV11-2 and TRBJ2-1; TRBD2 might be the D (6 bases). CDR1 and CDR2 from the germline V gene are SGHAT and FQNNGV. V lost 2 bases and J 0 bases, leaving 11 bases between the germline ends. This CDR3 region has 16 residues. The chain's CDR3 is CASSLLAASSYNEQFF. The CDR3, as DNA: TGTGCCAGCAGCTTATTAGCGGCAAGCTCCTACAATGAGCAGTTCTTC.

The rearrangement uses TRBV9 and TRBJ2-6, with 9 positions matching TRBD1. Germline V CDR1 and CDR2: SGDLS, YYNGEE. With V trimmed by 3 bases and J by 0 bases, 7 bases remained unmatched. The CDR3 sequence is 18 residues long. Here the CDR3 reads CASSEPGQGVSGANVLTF. CDR3 nucleotide sequence: TGTGCCAGCAGCGAACCGGGACAGGGAGTCTCTGGGGCCAACGTCCTGACTTTC.

The chain joins TRBV6-5 to TRBJ2-2; maybe TRBD1 (5 bases). This CDR3 has 14 amino acids. The germline V and J ends were trimmed by 5 bases and 3 bases, with 10 bases remaining between them. Germline V lookup: CDR1 MNHEY, CDR2 SVGAGI. CDR3 DNA sequence: TGTGCCAGCAGTCCCCAGGGCCACACCGGGGAGCTGTTTTTT. Protein: CASSPQGHTGELFF.

The J gene is TRBJ2-3, the V gene TRBV5-6; the match to TRBD2 covers 7 bases. The ends lost 4 bases at V and 14 bases at J; junction bases unmatched: 19. The germline CDR1 and CDR2 sequences are SGHDT and YYEEEE. The CDR3 is 15 amino acids. The CDR3 is CASSPRLAPGLQTYF. CDR3 DNA: TGTGCCAGCAGCCCCCGACTAGCCCCAGGGCTTCAGACGTATTTT.

The V and J genes are TRBV4-3 and TRBJ2-1; perhaps TRBD2 as D (5 bases). Germline V gene data show CDR1 as LGHNA and CDR2 as YSLEER. The ends were cut back, 5 bases at V and 6 bases at J, with 23 bases in the middle. This CDR3 comprises 17 residues. Written as DNA, the CDR3 is TGCGCCAGCAGCTTTCGAAGATATGGGTCTAGCAGCAATGAGCAGTTCTTC. Translation gives CASSFRRYGSSSNEQFF.

The chain uses TRBV28 and TRBJ2-5; D possibly corresponds to TRBD1 (5 bases). Trimming removed 3 bases from V and 2 bases from J, with 10 bases in between. Germline CDR1 and CDR2: MDHEN and SYDVKM. The CDR3 runs to 14 residues. The CDR3 spells CASSFSPGQETQYF. Here the CDR3 DNA reads TGTGCCAGCAGTTTTAGCCCAGGGCAAGAGACCCAGTACTTC. The full variable domain, its missing parts supplied by reference TRBV28 and TRBJ2-5, is DVKVTQSSRYLVKRTGEKVFLECVQDMDHENMFWYRQDPGLGLRLIYFSYDVKMKEKGDIPEGYSVSREKKERFSLILESASTNQTSMYLCASSFSPGQETQYFGPGTRLLVL.

CDR3 in amino acids: CASSDWERVQDTQYF. Written as DNA, the CDR3 is TGTGCCAGCAGTGATTGGGAGCGGGTGCAGGATACGCAGTATTTT. The J gene is TRBJ2-3, the V gene TRBV25-1; TRBD2 might be the D (6 bases). This CDR3 has 15 residues. V shed 3 bases and J shed 6 bases, with 16 bases lying between them. Germline loops: CDR1 MGHDK, CDR2 SYGVNS. Using reference TRBV25-1 and TRBJ2-3 for the parts outside the CDR3, the full variable domain is EADIYQTPRYLVIGTGKKITLECSQTMGHDKMYWYQQDPGMELHLIHYSYGVNSTEKGDLSSESTVSRIRTEHFPLTLESARPSHTSQYLCASSDWERVQDTQYFGPGTRLTVL.

The J gene is TRBJ2-1, the V gene TRBV15, with 13 positions matching TRBD2. The CDR3 is made up of 13 amino acids. From germline, CDR1 is LNHNV and CDR2 YYDKDF (reference sequence). Trimming removed 3 bases from V and 16 bases from J; junction bases left unmatched: 6. The CDR3 nucleotides are TGTGCCACCAGCAGCAGAGGGACTAGCGGGACCTTCTTC. Translating gives CATSSRGTSGTFF.

This chain joins TRBV10-2 and TRBJ2-1, with 10 positions matching TRBD2. Unmatched junction bases numbered 15, after V lost 3 bases and J lost 7 bases. CDR3 length: 18 amino acids. The germline V gene has CDR1 WSHSY and CDR2 SAAADI. The CDR3 DNA reads TGCGCCAGCAGTGAAGCCCGCTGGACTAGCGGCTTTGCAAATGAGCAGTTCTTC. As protein: CASSEARWTSGFANEQFF.

V gene TRBV28 combines with J gene TRBJ2-1; a possible D gene is TRBD2 (7 bases). The CDR3 sequence is 16 residues long. The germline gives CDR1 MDHEN, CDR2 SYDVKM. V was shortened by 4 bases and J by 4 bases, with 17 bases between the two germline ends. DNA of the CDR3: TGTGCCAGCAGTTATTGGGGGGGGACAAAATACAATGAGCAGTTCTTC. Amino acid sequence: CASSYWGGTKYNEQFF.

The chain couples TRBV11-1 to TRBJ2-1; 10 nucleotides line up with TRBD1. The CDR3 is 16 amino acids. J lost 10 bases, V lost 5 bases, and 14 bases had no gene match. CDR1 is SGHAT and CDR2 is FQDESV in the germline V gene (reference sequence). CDR3 sequence reads: CASSPSRLGTGDEQFF. The CDR3 DNA follows: TGTGCCAGCAGCCCTAGTAGACTCGGGACAGGGGACGAGCAGTTCTTC.

This chain links TRBV20-1 with TRBJ2-3, with a tentative D call TRBD1 (5 bases). The CDR3 is 11 residues long. CDR1 and CDR2 from the germline V gene are DFQATT and SNEGSKA (reference sequence). Trimming took off 5 bases at V and 3 bases at J, with 6 bases between the two ends. Written as DNA, the CDR3 is TGCAGTGCTTACAGGACAGATACGCAGTATTTT. This encodes CSAYRTDTQYF.

V usage is TRBV19 and J usage is TRBJ1-5, with TRBD1 as a possible D gene (5 bases). CDR3 length: 15 amino acids. Trimming shortened V by 3 bases and J by 3 bases, and 12 bases separated the two germline ends. Germline V gene data show CDR1 as LNHDA and CDR2 as SQIVND (reference sequence). CDR3 loop: CASSITGTLNQPQHF. The CDR3 bases are TGTGCCAGTAGTATCACCGGGACTCTCAATCAGCCCCAGCATTTT. Supplemented by reference TRBV19 and TRBJ1-5, the full variable domain reads DGGITQSPKYLFRKEGQNVTLSCEQNLNHDAMYWYRQDPGQGLRLIYYSQIVNDFQKGDIAEGYSVSREKKESFPLTVTSAQKNPTAFYLCASSITGTLNQPQHFGDGTRLSIL.

The V call is TRBV9, the J call TRBJ2-1; TRBD2 aligns across 9 bases. This CDR3 is built from 15 residues. The V gene end was trimmed by 0 bases and the J gene end by 10 bases; junction bases not matched to a gene: 8. The V gene's germline CDR1 is SGDLS and CDR2 YYNGEE. CDR3 nucleotides: TGTGCCAGCAGCGTAGTCCGGGCGGGAGGGGAGGAGCAGTTCTTC. Translated, it gives CASSVVRAGGEEQFF.

The rearrangement uses TRBV14 and TRBJ1-2; 7 nucleotides align to TRBD1. The ends lost 4 bases at V and 8 bases at J; junction bases unmatched: 16. CDR1 and CDR2 from the germline V gene are SGHDN and FVKESK. CDR3 length: 16 residues. DNA for the CDR3: TGTGCCAGCAGCCTTAGACAGGGTGGTTTATCGTACGGCTACACCTTC. Translating gives CASSLRQGGLSYGYTF.

This clone was counted a single time. The chain joins TRBV30 to TRBJ2-2, with D possibly matching TRBD2 (7 bases). This CDR3 has 17 amino acids. Germline CDR1 reads GTSNPN; CDR2 reads SVGIG (reference sequence). With 1 base removed from V and 6 bases from J, the gap between germline ends came to 21 bases. The CDR3 spells CAWSGGGPAFTAGELFF. DNA for the CDR3: TGTGCCTGGAGTGGGGGGGGCCCCGCCTTTACGGCCGGGGAGCTGTTTTTT.